Below are 9 T cell receptor beta chains sequenced from a single sample in a study of shared clonotypes between healthy human individuals. Naivety among CD8 cells was defined by CD45RO negativity and positive CCR7 selection, thereby excluding terminally differentiated effector memory CD45RA+ cells. Clones were sequenced by immunoSEQ multiplex PCR, and TCRdb holds only the in-frame ones, with some missing. The table includes a few million clones, 85% to 95% detected once. Sample: naive CD8+ T cells from PBMCs. The receptors derive from a man in his late teens or twenties in good health. Some clones in this sample may be carry-over from other donors' samples.

V is TRBV27 and J is TRBJ2-7, with D possibly matching TRBD1 (5 bases). Trimming removed 3 bases from V and 7 bases from J, with 10 bases in between. Germline-derived CDR1 and CDR2 are MNHEY and SMNVEV (reference sequence). The CDR3 has 12 amino acids. The DNA for the CDR3 is TGTGCCAGCAGTTTCCTCGGACAAGAGCAGTACTTC. Protein sequence: CASSFLGQEQYF.

V is TRBV9 and J is TRBJ2-1, with TRBD2 identical over 7 bases. Losses at the gene ends were 0 bases for V and 2 bases for J; bases not matched to a gene: 11. From germline, CDR1 is SGDLS and CDR2 YYNGEE. CDR3 size: 18 residues. CDR3 nucleotides: TGTGCCAGCAGCGTAGGGAATCGGGCGGGAGTGACCTACAATGAGCAGTTCTTC. The encoded protein is CASSVGNRAGVTYNEQFF.

In this sample, this clone turned up once. The rearrangement uses TRBV2 and TRBJ2-3; weak D call: TRBD1 (6 bases). Germline CDR1 reads SNHLY; CDR2 reads FYNNEI. Trimming stripped 10 bases from V and 2 bases from J, with 13 bases between. The CDR3 extends over 13 amino acids. Here the CDR3 reads CATGDKITDTQYF. Here the CDR3 DNA reads TGTGCCACCGGGGACAAAATCACAGATACGCAGTATTTT.

The V call is TRBV27, the J call TRBJ2-3; 7 positions match TRBD2. CDR1 and CDR2 from the germline V gene are MNHEY and SMNVEV (reference sequence). The CDR3 is 16 amino acids. J gave up 4 bases and V 4 bases, and 11 bases lay outside the gene matches. This CDR3 reads CASSSWTREAPDTQYF. The CDR3 region has the DNA TGTGCCAGCAGTTCTTGGACCCGGGAGGCCCCAGATACGCAGTATTTT.

The chain employs TRBV18 and TRBJ2-2, with a possible D match to TRBD1 (6 bases). The CDR3 runs 17 residues. CDR1 and CDR2 (germline): KGHSH, LQKENI. V lost 3 bases and J 0 bases, leaving 14 bases between the germline ends. In nucleotides, the CDR3 is TGTGCCAGCTCACCTAACCCAGGACAGCCGAACACCGGGGAGCTGTTTTTT. Translated: CASSPNPGQPNTGELFF.

The gene calls are TRBV27 and TRBJ2-1; tentatively, D is TRBD1 or TRBD2 (5 bases each). Germline assignment: CDR1 MNHEY and CDR2 SMNVEV (reference sequence). This CDR3 contains 15 residues. V lost 5 bases, J lost 3 bases, and 14 bases lay in between. This chain's CDR3 is CASSIRDGGYNEQFF. The CDR3 region has the DNA TGTGCCAGCAGTATCCGGGACGGAGGCTACAATGAGCAGTTCTTC.

The gene calls are TRBV7-7 and TRBJ1-1; weak D call: TRBD1 (6 bases). Germline assignment: CDR1 SSHAT and CDR2 FNYEAQ (reference sequence). V lost 5 bases, J lost 3 bases, and 10 bases lay in between. The CDR3 totals 13 residues. CDR3 in DNA: TGTGCCAGCAGCCAAGGACAGCACACTGAAGCTTTCTTT. Translation: CASSQGQHTEAFF.

A single count supports this clone. The V call is TRBV15, the J call TRBJ2-7, with TRBD1 identical over 7 bases. CDR3 length: 15 amino acids. J lost 7 bases, V lost 1 base, and 10 bases had no gene match. Germline V CDR1 and CDR2: LNHNV, YYDKDF (reference sequence). The CDR3 sequence: CATSRGSWTGGEQYF. The CDR3 DNA sequence: TGTGCCACCAGCAGAGGCTCTTGGACAGGTGGGGAGCAGTACTTC. Filled out from reference TRBV15 and TRBJ2-7, the complete variable domain reads DAMVIQNPRYQVTQFGKPVTLSCSQTLNHNVMYWYQQKSSQAPKLLFHYYDKDFNNEADTPDNFQSRRPNTSFCFLDIRSPGLGDTAMYLCATSRGSWTGGEQYFGPGTRLTVT.

V is TRBV15 and J is TRBJ2-7; 10 bases are a match to TRBD2. The CDR3 is 16 amino acids. The junction had 9 bases not matched to a gene; V was cut back by 3 bases and J by 4 bases. CDR1 is LNHNV and CDR2 is YYDKDF in the germline V gene (reference sequence). The CDR3 DNA sequence: TGTGCCACCAGCAGCCGCCCTAGCGGGAGTTATTACGAGCAGTACTTC. Protein product: CATSSRPSGSYYEQYF. Full variable domain (remainder filled in from reference TRBV15 and TRBJ2-7): DAMVIQNPRYQVTQFGKPVTLSCSQTLNHNVMYWYQQKSSQAPKLLFHYYDKDFNNEADTPDNFQSRRPNTSFCFLDIRSPGLGDTAMYLCATSSRPSGSYYEQYFGPGTRLTVT.